This record looks at one T cell receptor (beta chain) sequence and its context. The table lists this clonotype with many counts. Its antigen specificity is not known. The record has no base qualities; no much larger clone is one base away. Spanning cysteine to phenylalanine, the CDR3 consists of 14 amino acids. Here the CDR3 DNA is all that survives: 42 bases in frame from base 1. V sheds 0 bases and J sheds 2 bases, leaving 11 bases between their ends. For CDR1 and CDR2, the germline V gene (reference sequence) lists DFQATT and SNEGSKA. The entry originates in a study of identical twins (dated by TCRdb to 2016 to 2018). Concerning the study at large: To test whether fetal clonotypes persist, this study deep-sequenced TCR alpha and beta repertoires from monozygotic twins, from unrelated adults of various ages, and from cord blood. To rule out contamination, replicate twin experiments were performed at different times with different library preparation protocols.

All donors were healthy Caucasians. Three pairs of female monozygotic twins, all aged about 18 to 30 years, made up the twin cohort. Peripheral blood mononuclear cells were the source from which RNA for the TCR libraries was isolated. Libraries were constructed by 5' RACE. The instrument was an Illumina HiSeq 2000. A universal primer binding site was introduced by template switching, and a unique molecular identifier was present in the final cDNA, enabling accurate counting of TCR cDNA molecules. First-strand cDNA for TCR alpha and beta chains was synthesized from specific primers in the conserved constant-segment region. Each cDNA library was double barcoded, with a SMART-Mk sample barcode plus Illumina barcodes, to control for contamination. TruSeq adapter sequences along with Illumina sample barcodes were introduced in two successive PCR steps. The Illumina HiSeq platform was used with custom primers to sequence TCR alpha and beta cDNA libraries. The paper's processing steps were these. Unique molecular identifiers were extracted from raw reads with MiGEC, and CDR3 positions were determined with MiXCR. For each individual, recombination models were inferred using an EM algorithm with the repgenHMM and IGoR tools. The tcR package in R was used for shared clonotype analysis, with sharing normalized by the product of cloneset sizes. To study raw recombination free of thymic and clonal selection effects, out-of-frame nonproductive sequences were analyzed. TCRdb reprocessing: public reads trimmed at Q25 with fastp, clones called with MiXCR, in-frame beta chains kept. Every entry covers one CDR3 protein and lists the most common genes and DNA from its rows. The V and J calls and clone size are TCRdb's, not the authors'. In this sample the table shows 450,000 to 650,000 distinct CDR3 sequences, 9.6% of which occur a single time. The ten largest clones represent 3% of the sample.

What the authors observed across the whole study: Compared with coincidental sharing between unrelated individuals, out-of-frame TCR alpha sequences shared between twins had an excess of sequences with low generation probability. Because the same donors could not be followed over many years, conclusions were based on cross-sectional statistical analysis. In monozygotic twins, recombination models systematically underestimated out-of-frame TCR alpha sharing, but the models matched the sharing seen between unrelated individuals. Invariant T cells such as MAIT and iNKT could partly confound zero-insertion analyses, though diverse VJ usage argued against this for most clonotypes. Fewer insertions were carried by abundant cord blood beta clonotypes, a similar but weaker trend appeared in young adult naive repertoires, and no such trend appeared in memory repertoires. A weaker excess of twin sharing was found in beta out-of-frame sequences because the signal-to-noise ratio was lowered by fewer shared sequences.

Another study also made use of these data, one on yellow fever vaccine responses in identical twins. In that second paper, the authors write: The authors reported that the T cell response to vaccination in identical twins appeared partly convergent and partly personalized. Focusing on identical twins, the study followed the T cell clones that responded to the vaccine, and did so with precision.

This TCR came from a woman aged 18-29 years in good health. The chain was built from TRBV20-1 and TRBJ2-7; the D gene cannot be resolved reliably. Sequencing was done on a sample of PBMCs. The sequence in DNA is TGCAGTGCTAGAGACCCGGTGCCCCCCTACGAGCAGTACTTC. Its translation reads: CSARDPVPPYEQYF.